These T cell receptor beta chains were read from a single sample in a study of cytomegalovirus exposure and HLA in healthy donors. Assay used: immunoSEQ multiplex PCR; TCRdb lists only in-frame clones, some missing. The data show about 190,000 clones, more than 75% seen once. The sample was PBMCs. Receptors were obtained from a woman aged 18-30 years in good health and CMV-seronegative. Both conserved end residues are part of each CDR3. The D gene is left open where the match is weak. Clone sizes are given selectively: once, few, many, or a class where the clone is expanded.

NA	TRBD2	TRBV5-4	TRBJ2-7	TGTGCCAGCAGCTCGAAAAAGGACTTTGGGGGAGGGCCGTCCTACGAGCAGTACTTC	CASSSKKDFGGGPSYEQYF
NA	NA	TRBV11-2	TRBJ1-3	TGTGCCAGCAGCGAGGCGACAGTCTCTGGAAACACCATATATTTT	CASSEATVSGNTIYF
NA	NA	TRBV5-8	TRBJ2-6	TGTGCCAGCGAAGTGATCAGGGGGGCCAACGTCCTGACTTTC	CASEVIRGANVLTF
NA	NA	TRBV6-1	TRBJ2-7	TGTGCCAGCGGCTTATCCAGGTTTAGCTACGAGCAGTACTTC	CASGLSRFSYEQYF
NA	TRBD1	TRBV6-4	TRBJ2-1	TGTGCCAGCAGCCCCAGACCGGGACAGGGGTACAATGAGCAGTTCTTC	CASSPRPGQGYNEQFF
NA	NA	TRBV7-8	TRBJ1-1	TGTGCCAGCAGCTCAGCGGACGGGGAGGCGAACACTGAAGCTTTCTTT	CASSSADGEANTEAFF
NA	NA	TRBV30	TRBJ1-2	TGTGCCTGGAGTAACGGAGGAGGCTACACCTTC	CAWSNGGGYTF
NA	NA	TRBV7-9	TRBJ2-5	TGTGCCAGCAGCCAAACCGGGGTCCAAGAGACCCAGTACTTC	CASSQTGVQETQYF
NA	TRBD1	TRBV2	TRBJ1-5	TGTGCCAGCAGGGAGGACAGGGAGAGCAATCAGCCCCAGCATTTT	CASREDRESNQPQHF
few	NA	TRBV29-1	TRBJ1-2	TGCAGCGTTGATCAAAAGGGGGAGGGTCATGGCTACACCTTC	CSVDQKGEGHGYTF
NA	TRBD1	TRBV5-6	TRBJ2-1	TGTGCCAGCAGCTGGGGGACAGAAGCCTACAATGAGCAGTTCTTC	CASSWGTEAYNEQFF
NA	TRBD1	TRBV28	TRBJ2-2	TGTGCCAGCAGTTTTGATTCGAGGGGGCTACATAGGGAGCTGTTTTTT	CASSFDSRGLHRELFF
NA	NA	TRBV5-1	TRBJ1-4	TGCGCCAGCAGGGACAGCCTTGCCACTAATGAAAAACTGTTTTTT	CASRDSLATNEKLFF
NA	NA	TRBV5-1	TRBJ1-2	TGCGCCAGCAGCTTGGACGGGGGGGACTATGGCTACACCTTC	CASSLDGGDYGYTF
NA	NA	TRBV6-5	TRBJ2-7	TGTGCCAGCAGTTCAAGGGGGGGGGCCGGCTACGAGCAGTACTTC	CASSSRGGAGYEQYF
few	TRBD1	TRBV27	TRBJ2-7	TGTGCCAGCAAGGGACAGGGGGCGTACGAGCAGTACTTC	CASKGQGAYEQYF
NA	NA	TRBV6-1	TRBJ1-2	TGTGCCAGCAGTGAAATTGAGGGAACCTACACCTTC	CASSEIEGTYTF
once	NA	TRBV30	TRBJ1-4	TGTGCCTGGAGTCTATTGGGGGGAGTTAATGAAAAACTGTTTTTT	CAWSLLGGVNEKLFF
NA	NA	TRBV29-1	TRBJ2-3	TGCAGCGTTGAGAGGGACACAGATACGCAGTATTTT	CSVERDTDTQYF
NA	TRBD2	TRBV30	TRBJ2-1	TGTGCCTGGAGTGTACGGCTGATAGCGGGGGCCTACAATGAGCAGTTCTTC	CAWSVRLIAGAYNEQFF
NA	TRBD2	TRBV2	TRBJ2-7	TGTGCCAGCAGTGCTGGCGGGGGAAAGATCCACGAGCAGTACTTC	CASSAGGGKIHEQYF
once	TRBD1	TRBV10-1	TRBJ2-1	TGCGCCTTCCTAGGGACAGACGATCTCAATGAGCAGTTCTTC	CAFLGTDDLNEQFF
NA	TRBD2	TRBV30	TRBJ2-7	TGTGCCTGGACCACTCGGTTGAGGGGAGGGTACGAGCAGTACTTC	CAWTTRLRGGYEQYF
few	TRBD2	TRBV4-1	TRBJ2-7	TGCGCCAGCAGCCAGACGAGCGGGGCTTCCTACGAGCAGTACTTC	CASSQTSGASYEQYF
NA	TRBD1	TRBV5-6	TRBJ1-6	TGTGCCAGCAGCTCGACGACAGGGGACAATTCACCCCTCCACTTT	CASSSTTGDNSPLHF
NA	NA	TRBV6-1	TRBJ2-3	TGTGCCAGCGGACGAGACTACCTCACAGATACGCAGTATTTT	CASGRDYLTDTQYF
NA	NA	TRBV19	TRBJ1-6	TGTGCCAGTAGTATAGCGTGGGACTTAACGTCTACACCCCTCCACTTT	CASSIAWDLTSTPLHF
NA	TRBD1	TRBV2	TRBJ2-7	TGTGCCAGCATCACAAGGGACAGGGTCTACGAGCAGTACTTC	CASITRDRVYEQYF
NA	NA	TRBV29-1	TRBJ1-1	TGCAGCGTTTCCGGGGCCGGGGGCACTGAAGCTTTCTTT	CSVSGAGGTEAFF
NA	NA	TRBV18	TRBJ2-7	TGTGCCAGCTCACCGACAGAGAGGAACTACGAGCAGTACTTC	CASSPTERNYEQYF
NA	TRBD1	TRBV19	TRBJ1-2	TGTGCCAGTAGTCTGACTGGGGGACAGAGCAACTATGGCTACACCTTC	CASSLTGGQSNYGYTF
NA	NA	TRBV4-2	TRBJ1-5	TGTGCCAGCAGCCAAGTTTCAGGGGTAAATCAGCCCCAGCATTTT	CASSQVSGVNQPQHF
NA	NA	TRBV28	TRBJ1-3	TGTGCCAGCAGACAGGGCTCTGGAAACACCATATATTTT	CASRQGSGNTIYF
NA	NA	TRBV11-3	TRBJ2-2	TGTGCCAGCAGCTTCCGTTCTGGGGAGCTGTTTTTT	CASSFRSGELFF
NA	NA	TRBV9	TRBJ1-2	TGTGCCAGCAGCGCCCTAACCCCAGGGTCTAACGGCTACACCTTC	CASSALTPGSNGYTF
NA	TRBD1	TRBV4-1	TRBJ2-4	TGCGCCAGCAGCCAACTTGGAAGGGGGGGGACAGGGGACATTCAGTACTTC	CASSQLGRGGTGDIQYF
NA	NA	TRBV6-5	TRBJ1-2	TGTGCCAGCAGTTACGGCGGGTTAAGGGACTATGGCTACACCTTC	CASSYGGLRDYGYTF
few	TRBD1	TRBV27	TRBJ2-7	TGTGCCAGCAGGAGGCCGGGACAGGACTACGAGCAGTACTTC	CASRRPGQDYEQYF
NA	NA	TRBV4-2	TRBJ1-2	TGTGCCAGCAGCCAATGGGGCGGTTGGGTGGGCTACACCTTC	CASSQWGGWVGYTF
NA	NA	TRBV19	TRBJ1-5	TGTGCCAGTAGTTCCGCGGGGGTGAGACAGCCCCAGCATTTT	CASSSAGVRQPQHF
NA	NA	TRBV6-5	TRBJ1-3	TGTGCCAGCAGTTACTCGCGACAGGAGTCGGAAAACACCATATATTTT	CASSYSRQESENTIYF
NA	NA	TRBV15	TRBJ2-5	TGTGCCACCAGCCCCCGGGCGGGACCCCCGGAGACCCAGTACTTC	CATSPRAGPPETQYF
NA	NA	TRBV5-1	TRBJ1-2	TGCGCCAGCAGCTTGGAGTCCTTACCGGGGTCCAGCTACACCTTC	CASSLESLPGSSYTF
once	NA	TRBV15	TRBJ2-7	TGTGCCACCAGCAGAGATAGAACCTTCTACGAGCAGTACTTC	CATSRDRTFYEQYF
NA	TRBD2	TRBV5-1	TRBJ2-1	TGCGCCAGCAGGCGGGAGGGGAGCTCCTACAATGAGCAGTTCTTC	CASRREGSSYNEQFF
NA	TRBD2	TRBV27	TRBJ2-7	TGTGCCAGCAGCCGGTGGCTAGCGGGAGTGTCCGAGCAGTACTTC	CASSRWLAGVSEQYF
NA	TRBD1	TRBV9	TRBJ2-2	TGTGCCAGCAGAGGGGTGCACAGGGGGACCGGGGAGCTGTTTTTT	CASRGVHRGTGELFF
NA	NA	TRBV7-8	TRBJ2-7	TGTGCCAGCAGCCCCCAGAAAAGGGGGTACGAGCAGTACTTC	CASSPQKRGYEQYF